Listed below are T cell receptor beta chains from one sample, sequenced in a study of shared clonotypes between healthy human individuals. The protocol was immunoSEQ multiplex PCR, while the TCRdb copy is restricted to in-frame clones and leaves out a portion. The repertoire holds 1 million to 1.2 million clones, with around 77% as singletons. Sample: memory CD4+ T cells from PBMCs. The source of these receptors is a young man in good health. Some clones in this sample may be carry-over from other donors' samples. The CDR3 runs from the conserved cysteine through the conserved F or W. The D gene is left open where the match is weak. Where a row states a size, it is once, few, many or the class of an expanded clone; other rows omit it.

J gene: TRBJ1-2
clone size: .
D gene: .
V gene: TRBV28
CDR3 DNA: TGTGCCAGCAGTTTAGGGCATAAGCAGAATGGCTACACCTTC
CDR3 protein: CASSLGHKQNGYTF

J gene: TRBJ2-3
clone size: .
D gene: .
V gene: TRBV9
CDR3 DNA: TGTGCCAGCAGCGTAGTGGGAAGTACGCAGTATTTT
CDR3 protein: CASSVVGSTQYF

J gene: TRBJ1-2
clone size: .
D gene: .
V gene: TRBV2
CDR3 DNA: TGTGCCACCTTAAAGGACAGCAGCTATGGCTACACCTTC
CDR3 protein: CATLKDSSYGYTF

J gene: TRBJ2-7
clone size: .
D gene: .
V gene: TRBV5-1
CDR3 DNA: TGCGCCAGCAGCCCCGGGACGGCCAGCGGTTACGAGCAGTACTTC
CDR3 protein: CASSPGTASGYEQYF

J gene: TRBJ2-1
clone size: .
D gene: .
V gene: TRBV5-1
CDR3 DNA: TGCGCCAGCAGCTTACAGGGATCTGAGCAGTTCTTC
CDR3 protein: CASSLQGSEQFF

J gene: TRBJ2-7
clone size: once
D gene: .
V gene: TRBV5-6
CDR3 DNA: TGTGCCAGCAGCTTTCTCGCAGGGAACGGCGAGCAGTACTTC
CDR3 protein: CASSFLAGNGEQYF

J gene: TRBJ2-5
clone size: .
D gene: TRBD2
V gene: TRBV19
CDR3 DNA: TGTGCCAGTAGTATCGGGGGTAGCGGGGTAAAGACCCAGTACTTC
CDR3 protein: CASSIGGSGVKTQYF

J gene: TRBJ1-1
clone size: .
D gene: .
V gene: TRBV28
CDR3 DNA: TGTGCCAGCAGTGGGGACGTGATGAGTGGCACTGAAGCTTTCTTT
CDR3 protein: CASSGDVMSGTEAFF

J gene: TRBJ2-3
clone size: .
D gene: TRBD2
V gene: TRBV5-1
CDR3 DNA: TGCGCCAGCAGCGAAGCCGGGACTAGCGGGAGCGGGGGCACAGATACGCAGTATTTT
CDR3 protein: CASSEAGTSGSGGTDTQYF

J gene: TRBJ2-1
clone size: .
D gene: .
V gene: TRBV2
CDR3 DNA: TGTGCCAGCAGTTGGGGGATTAATGAGCAGTTCTTC
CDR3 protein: CASSWGINEQFF

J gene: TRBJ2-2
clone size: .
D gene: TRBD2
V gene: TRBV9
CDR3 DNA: TGTGCCAGCAGCGTGGAAGCGGGAGGGCCCACCGGGGAGCTGTTTTTT
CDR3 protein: CASSVEAGGPTGELFF

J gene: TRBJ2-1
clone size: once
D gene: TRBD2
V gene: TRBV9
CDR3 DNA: TGTGCCAGCAGCGAAAGGACTAGCGGGCACAATAATGAGCAGTTCTTC
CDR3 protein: CASSERTSGHNNEQFF